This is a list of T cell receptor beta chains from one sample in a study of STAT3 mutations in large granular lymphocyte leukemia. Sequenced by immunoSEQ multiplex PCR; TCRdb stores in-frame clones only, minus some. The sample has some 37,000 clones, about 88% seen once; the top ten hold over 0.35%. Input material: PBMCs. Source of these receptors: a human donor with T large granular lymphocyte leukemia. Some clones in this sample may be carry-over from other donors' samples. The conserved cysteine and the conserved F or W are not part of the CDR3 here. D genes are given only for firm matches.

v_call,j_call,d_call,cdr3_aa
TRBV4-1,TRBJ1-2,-,ASRPSGGMSGYT
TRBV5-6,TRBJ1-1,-,ASRVFNTEAF
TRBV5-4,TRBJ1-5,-,ASSLGGAAQPQH
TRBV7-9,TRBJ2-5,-,ASSLVTVGETQY
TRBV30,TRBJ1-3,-,AWSGNTIY
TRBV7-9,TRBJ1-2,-,ASSLIVADNYGYT
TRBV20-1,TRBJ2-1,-,SARGPNEQF
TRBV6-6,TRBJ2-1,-,ASSGHISSYNEQF
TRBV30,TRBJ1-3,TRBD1,AWSEGTAGNTIY
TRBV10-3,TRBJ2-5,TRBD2,AISTLVGGETQY
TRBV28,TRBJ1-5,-,ASTTGYQPQH
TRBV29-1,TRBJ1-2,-,SAGYRVGVGYT
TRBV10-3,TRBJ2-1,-,AIWAYNEQF
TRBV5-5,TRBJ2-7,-,ASSLGRAGALREQY
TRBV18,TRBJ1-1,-,ASSPTGGNTEAF
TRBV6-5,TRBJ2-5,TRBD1,ASSAGTAKETQY
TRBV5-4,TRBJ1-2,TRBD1,ASSSDRVWYGYT
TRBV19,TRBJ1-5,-,ASSMEGQHQPQH
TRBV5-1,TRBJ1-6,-,ASSLVENSPLH
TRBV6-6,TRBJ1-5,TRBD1,ASAYTGGDNQPQH
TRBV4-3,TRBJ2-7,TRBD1,ASSRGPGTGNEQY
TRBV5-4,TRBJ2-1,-,ASSRGPRGDYNEQF
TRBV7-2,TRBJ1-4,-,ASSPGLYYEKLF
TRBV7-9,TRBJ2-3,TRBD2,ATGTSGGRTDTQY
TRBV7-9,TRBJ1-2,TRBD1,ASSLGQGIDIGGYT
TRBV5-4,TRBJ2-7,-,ASSLDYTPYEQY
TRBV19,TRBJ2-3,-,ASSITRATDTQY
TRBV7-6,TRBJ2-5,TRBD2,ASSSSGGAQETQY
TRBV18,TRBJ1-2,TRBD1,ASSPPQETGGYT
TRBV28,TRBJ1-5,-,ASSFIRVVNNQPQH
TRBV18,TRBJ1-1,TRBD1,ASSPLTVTGETNTEAF